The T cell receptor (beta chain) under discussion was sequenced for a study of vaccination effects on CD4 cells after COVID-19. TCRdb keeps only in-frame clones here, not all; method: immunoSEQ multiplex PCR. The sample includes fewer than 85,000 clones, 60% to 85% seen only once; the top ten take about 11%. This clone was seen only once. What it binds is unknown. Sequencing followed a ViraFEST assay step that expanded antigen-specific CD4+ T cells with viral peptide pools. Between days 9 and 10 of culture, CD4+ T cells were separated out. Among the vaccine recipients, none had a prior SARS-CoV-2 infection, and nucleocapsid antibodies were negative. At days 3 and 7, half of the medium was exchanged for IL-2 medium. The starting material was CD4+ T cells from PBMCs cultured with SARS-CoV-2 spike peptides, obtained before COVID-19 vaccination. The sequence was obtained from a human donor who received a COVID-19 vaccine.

The CDR3 here is CASSYAGANVLTF. CDR3 coding DNA: TGTGCCAGCAGTTACGCGGGGGCCAACGTCCTGACTTTC. The chain combines TRBV6-5 with TRBJ2-6, with unresolved D. CDR3 size: 13 residues. Germline-derived CDR1 and CDR2 are MNHEY and SVGAGI. The V end lost 2 bases, the J end lost 4 bases, and 3 bases lay between the germline ends.